Each of the 25 T cell receptor beta chains below was sequenced from the same sample in a study of T cell responses to AZD1222 COVID-19 vaccine. The data were produced by immunoSEQ multiplex PCR, yet TCRdb's version contains in-frame clones alone and is incomplete. The sample lists about 100,000 clones, around 90% occurring once. Source: peripheral blood, taken on day 0 of AZD1222 vaccination. These receptors originate from an adult in good health.

This clone was observed once. The chain has TRBV27 and TRBJ2-1; D is ambiguous. The CDR3 is 15 amino acids. The V end was cut by 4 bases, the J end by 0 bases, with 10 bases between. The germline V gene has CDR1 MNHEY and CDR2 SMNVEV (reference sequence). The CDR3 region is CASSYRASSYNEQFF. The CDR3, as DNA: TGTGCCAGCAGTTATAGGGCGAGCTCCTACAATGAGCAGTTCTTC.

The gene calls are TRBV3-1 (or the pseudogene TRBV3-2) and TRBJ2-1; possible D gene TRBD2, 5 bases. The V and J ends lost 4 bases and 6 bases respectively, with 19 bases between them. The CDR3 length is 16 residues. Germline values: CDR1 LGHDT, CDR2 YNNKEL (reference sequence). The CDR3 loop reads CASSPNTPGMGNEQFF. CDR3 sequence (DNA): TGTGCCAGCAGCCCAAATACGCCGGGAATGGGCAATGAGCAGTTCTTC.

J is TRBJ2-3 and V is TRBV19; TRBD1 matches at 8 bases. Germline assignment: CDR1 LNHDA and CDR2 SQIVND (reference sequence). The CDR3 covers 15 residues. J gave up 3 bases and V 6 bases, and 8 bases lay outside the gene matches. CDR3 in DNA: TGTGCCAGTAGCCCAGGGGGCGGATGGACAGATACGCAGTATTTT. Its translation is CASSPGGGWTDTQYF.

The gene calls are TRBV4-1 and TRBJ1-5; D call uncertain. The CDR3 loop spans 15 amino acids. Germline V gives CDR1 MGHRA, CDR2 YSYEKL. V shed 0 bases and J shed 3 bases, with 9 bases lying between them. In nucleotides, the CDR3 is TGCGCCAGCAGCCAAGATTCCACTAACAATCAGCCCCAGCATTTT. Amino acids: CASSQDSTNNQPQHF.

Here the CDR3 reads CASSQVPGAYEQYF. CDR3 in DNA: TGCGCCAGCAGCCAAGTTCCAGGGGCATACGAGCAGTACTTC. The rearrangement joins TRBV4-1 to TRBJ2-7, with a tentative D call TRBD1 (6 bases). V gave up 1 base and J gave up 4 bases, with 11 bases separating them. Germline lookup yields CDR1 MGHRA and CDR2 YSYEKL. The CDR3 consists of 14 residues.

The V gene is TRBV7-9, the J gene TRBJ1-4; D is perhaps TRBD1 (5 bases). CDR3 length: 14 residues. Trimming cost V 6 bases and J 2 bases, with 10 bases left between them. Germline CDR1 SEHNR, CDR2 FQNEAQ (reference sequence). In DNA, the CDR3 is TGTGCCAGCAGTGAGGGGTCGACTAATGAAAAACTGTTTTTT. Amino acid sequence: CASSEGSTNEKLFF.

V gene TRBV28 combines with J gene TRBJ1-3, with D possibly being TRBD1 (6 bases). The V and J ends lost 3 bases and 6 bases respectively, with 12 bases between them. The CDR3 totals 14 residues. Germline V gene data show CDR1 as MDHEN and CDR2 as SYDVKM. The CDR3 loop is CASSLTDSQNTIYF. The CDR3 DNA sequence: TGTGCCAGCAGTTTGACGGACAGCCAAAACACCATATATTTT.

This clone has just one count. The V gene is TRBV19, the J gene TRBJ1-1; no reliable D call. V lost 2 bases and J 0 bases, leaving 13 bases between the germline ends. The CDR3 runs to 16 residues. Germline V gene lookup returns CDR1 LNHDA and CDR2 SQIVND (reference sequence). CDR3 sequence: CASSIFVSYVNTEAFF. As DNA, the CDR3 is TGTGCCAGTAGTATATTTGTCAGTTATGTGAACACTGAAGCTTTCTTT.

The gene calls are TRBV3-1 (or the pseudogene TRBV3-2) and TRBJ2-1; no firm D call. Trimming removed 4 bases from V and 0 bases from J, with 10 bases in between. Germline CDR1 is LGHDT and CDR2 is YNNKEL (reference sequence). The CDR3 loop spans 15 amino acids. The CDR3 protein is CASSRRRSSYNEQFF. As DNA, the CDR3 is TGTGCCAGCAGCCGACGACGGAGCTCCTACAATGAGCAGTTCTTC.

This clone was detected once. The V gene is TRBV7-2, the J gene TRBJ2-7; D call uncertain. The CDR3 loop spans 12 amino acids. Trimming took off 5 bases at V and 9 bases at J, with 14 bases between the two ends. Germline V CDR1 and CDR2: SGHTA, FQGNSA. The chain's CDR3 is CASSLQNFGQYF. In nucleotides, the CDR3 is TGTGCCAGCAGCCTCCAGAATTTCGGGCAGTACTTC.

The gene calls are TRBV6-5 and TRBJ1-2; D unclear. The CDR3 covers 16 residues. V was trimmed by 0 bases and J by 1 base, leaving 12 bases between them. The V gene's germline CDR1 is MNHEY and CDR2 SVGAGI. CDR3 loop: CASSYSFLPFNYGYTF. The CDR3 nucleotides are TGTGCCAGCAGTTACTCGTTTTTACCTTTTAACTATGGCTACACCTTC.

This chain links TRBV29-1 with TRBJ2-5, with TRBD1 matching over 7 bases. J gave up 10 bases and V 7 bases, and 12 bases lay outside the gene matches. Per the germline V gene, CDR1 is SQVTM and CDR2 is ANQGSEA. There are 12 residues in the CDR3. CDR3 sequence: CSAGQNEVDQYF. The CDR3 bases are TGCAGCGCGGGACAGAACGAGGTAGACCAGTACTTC.

The V gene is TRBV9, the J gene TRBJ1-3; D not resolved. Trimming cost V 0 bases and J 2 bases, with 6 bases left between them. CDR3 size: 14 residues. CDR1 and CDR2 from the germline V gene are SGDLS and YYNGEE. CDR3 protein: CASSVVGTGNTIYF. DNA of the CDR3: TGTGCCAGCAGCGTAGTAGGGACTGGAAACACCATATATTTT. Full variable domain (rest looked up from reference TRBV9 and TRBJ1-3): DSGVTQTPKHLITATGQRVTLRCSPRSGDLSVYWYQQSLDQGLQFLIQYYNGEERAKGNILERFSAQQFPDLHSELNLSSLELGDSALYFCASSVVGTGNTIYFGEGSWLTVV.

This chain uses TRBV5-1 with TRBJ2-1; 13 bases fit TRBD2. The trim removed 4 bases at V and 9 bases at J, leaving 10 bases unmatched. The CDR3 consists of 16 residues. The germline CDR1 and CDR2 sequences are SGHRS and YFSETQ. The CDR3 protein is CASSPPGLAGVVEQFF. The CDR3 region has the DNA TGCGCCAGCAGCCCGCCAGGACTAGCGGGAGTAGTTGAGCAGTTCTTC.

This chain connects TRBV19 to TRBJ2-1, with D hard to call. CDR3 size: 16 residues. Trimming pared 6 bases from V and 4 bases from J, leaving 19 bases between. CDR1 is LNHDA and CDR2 is SQIVND in the germline V gene (reference sequence). The CDR3 DNA reads as TGTGCCAGTAGCGCGCTCCGGGCACCATCTTACAATGAGCAGTTCTTC. It encodes CASSALRAPSYNEQFF.

The chain uses TRBV2 and TRBJ2-3, with D possibly matching TRBD2 (6 bases). CDR1 is SNHLY and CDR2 is FYNNEI in the germline V gene. The CDR3 has 12 amino acids. V was clipped by 6 bases and J by 11 bases, with 15 bases between them. The CDR3 DNA is TGTGCCAGCAGGGAGGGGATGGATGGGCAGTATTTT. Its translation: CASREGMDGQYF.

The V gene is TRBV27, the J gene TRBJ2-7, with D possibly matching TRBD1 (6 bases). The CDR3 runs to 16 residues. Germline CDR1 and CDR2: MNHEY and SMNVEV (reference sequence). The germline V and J ends were trimmed by 5 bases and 5 bases, with 22 bases remaining between them. In nucleotides, the CDR3 is TGTGCCAGCAGTCCCGGACCCGGGACACCTGTGGACGAGCAGTACTTC. It codes for CASSPGPGTPVDEQYF.

The J gene is TRBJ2-7, the V gene TRBV4-2; TRBD2 matches 14 bases. The germline V gene has CDR1 LGHNA and CDR2 YNFKEQ. Trimming took 1 base from V and 2 from J; bases not matched to a gene: 4. CDR3 length: 17 amino acids. In DNA, the CDR3 is TGTGCCAGCAGCCAAGCCGAGACTAGCGGGAGGGCCTACGAGCAGTACTTC. Translation: CASSQAETSGRAYEQYF.

The J gene is TRBJ1-2, the V gene TRBV2, with D unclear. Trimming removed 5 bases from V and 2 bases from J, with 9 bases in between. CDR1 and CDR2 (germline): SNHLY, FYNNEI. The CDR3 runs to 13 residues. This chain's CDR3 is CASSQTPNYGYTF. The DNA for the CDR3 is TGTGCCAGCAGTCAGACGCCGAACTATGGCTACACCTTC.

The V gene is TRBV5-1, the J gene TRBJ1-3; no firm D call. CDR1 and CDR2 from the germline V gene are SGHRS and YFSETQ. The CDR3 runs 16 residues. V was trimmed by 0 bases and J by 0 bases, leaving 10 bases between them. CDR3 DNA sequence: TGCGCCAGCAGCTTGGAAGTCCCTAGCTCTGGAAACACCATATATTTT. Its protein is CASSLEVPSSGNTIYF.

The chain couples TRBV6-5 to TRBJ2-4; 12 nucleotides match TRBD2. CDR1 is MNHEY and CDR2 is SVGAGI in the germline V gene. V lost 6 bases, J lost 9 bases, and 6 bases stayed unmatched. This CDR3 is built from 14 residues. CDR3 nucleotide sequence: TGTGCCAGCAGGCGGACTAGCGGGATTGGCATTCAGTACTTC. The encoded protein is CASRRTSGIGIQYF.

CDR3 amino acids: CASSLSLPGTGAGYGYTF. In DNA, the CDR3 is TGTGCCAGCAGTTTATCGTTACCCGGGACAGGGGCTGGCTATGGCTACACCTTC. The V gene is TRBV27, the J gene TRBJ1-2; 10 bases line up with TRBD1. The CDR3 runs 18 residues. The V gene's germline CDR1 is MNHEY and CDR2 SMNVEV (reference sequence). The V gene end was trimmed by 0 bases and the J gene end by 4 bases; junction bases not matched to a gene: 11.

V and J are TRBV2 and TRBJ2-3; D is unclear. Germline CDR1 SNHLY, CDR2 FYNNEI. There are 12 residues in the CDR3. Trimming took 1 base from V and 4 from J, leaving 3 bases between them. CDR3 sequence (DNA): TGTGCCAGCAGTGAAGGGGCAGATACGCAGTATTTT. Translation gives CASSEGADTQYF.

The rearrangement joins TRBV18 to TRBJ1-1; the D gene is possibly TRBD1 (5 bases). Trimming took 4 bases from V and 3 from J, leaving 15 bases between them. CDR3 length: 15 amino acids. Germline CDR1 reads KGHSH; CDR2 reads LQKENI. As DNA, the CDR3 is TGTGCCAGCTCACTCACAGGTGGGAAGGACACTGAAGCTTTCTTT. The encoded protein is CASSLTGGKDTEAFF. Using reference TRBV18 and TRBJ1-1 for the parts outside the CDR3, the full variable domain is NAGVMQNPRHLVRRRGQEARLRCSPMKGHSHVYWYRQLPEEGLKFMVYLQKENIIDESGMPKERFSAEFPKEGPSILRIQQVVRGDSAAYFCASSLTGGKDTEAFFGQGTRLTVV.

The V and J genes are TRBV28 and TRBJ1-2; 7 bases map to TRBD1. After removal of 5 bases from V and 3 bases from J, the junction contained 9 bases not matched to a gene. CDR3 size: 15 residues. The germline CDR1 and CDR2 sequences are MDHEN and SYDVKM. In DNA form, the CDR3 reads TGTGCCAGCAGTCCCGGGACAGACGGGGACTATGGCTACACCTTC. Translation: CASSPGTDGDYGYTF.